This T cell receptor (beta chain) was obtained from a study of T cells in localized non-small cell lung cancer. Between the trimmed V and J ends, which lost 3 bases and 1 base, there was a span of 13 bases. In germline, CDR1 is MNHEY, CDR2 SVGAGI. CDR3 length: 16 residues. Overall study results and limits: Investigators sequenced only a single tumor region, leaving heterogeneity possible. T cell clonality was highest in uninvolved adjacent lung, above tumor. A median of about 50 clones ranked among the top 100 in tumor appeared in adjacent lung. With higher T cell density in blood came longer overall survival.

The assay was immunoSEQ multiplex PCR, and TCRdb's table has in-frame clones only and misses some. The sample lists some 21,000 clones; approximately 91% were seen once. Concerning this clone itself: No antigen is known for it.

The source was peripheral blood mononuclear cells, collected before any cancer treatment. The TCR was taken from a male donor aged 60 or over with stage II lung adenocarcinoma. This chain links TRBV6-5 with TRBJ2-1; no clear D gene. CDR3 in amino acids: CASSYRKPTSYNEQFF. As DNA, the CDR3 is TGTGCCAGCAGTTATCGGAAGCCTACGTCCTACAATGAGCAGTTCTTC.